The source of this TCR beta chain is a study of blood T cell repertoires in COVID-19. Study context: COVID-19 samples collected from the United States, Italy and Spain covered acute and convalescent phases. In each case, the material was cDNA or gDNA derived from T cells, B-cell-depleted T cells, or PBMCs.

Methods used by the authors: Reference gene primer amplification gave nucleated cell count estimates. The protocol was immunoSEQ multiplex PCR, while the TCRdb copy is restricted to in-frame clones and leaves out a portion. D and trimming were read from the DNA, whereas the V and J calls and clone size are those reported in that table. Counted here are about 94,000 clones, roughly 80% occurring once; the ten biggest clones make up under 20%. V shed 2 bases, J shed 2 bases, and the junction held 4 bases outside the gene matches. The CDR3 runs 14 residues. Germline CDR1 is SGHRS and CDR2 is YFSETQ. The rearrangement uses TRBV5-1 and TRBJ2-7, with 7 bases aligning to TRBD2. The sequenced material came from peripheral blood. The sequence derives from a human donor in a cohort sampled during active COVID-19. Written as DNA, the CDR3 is TGCGCCAGCAGCTTCATGGCGGGGGCCTACGAGCAGTACTTC. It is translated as CASSFMAGAYEQYF. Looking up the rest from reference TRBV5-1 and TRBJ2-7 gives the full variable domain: KAGVTQTPRYLIKTRGQQVTLSCSPISGHRSVSWYQQTPGQGLQFLFEYFSETQRNKGNFPGRFSGRQFSNSRSEMNVSTLELGDSALYLCASSFMAGAYEQYFGPGTRLTVT.